This T cell receptor beta chain was identified during a study of immune heterogeneity within non-small cell lung tumors. The V gene's germline CDR1 is MNHNY and CDR2 SVGAGI (reference sequence). The CDR3 has 16 amino acids. V lost 1 base and J 4 bases, leaving 13 bases between the germline ends. Bulk tumor genomic DNA, around 600 ng per sample, was the template. The authors collected several far-apart biopsies from each primary tumor during surgery. It was patients with untreated, newly diagnosed non-small cell lung cancer who underwent curative surgery. Multiplex PCR amplified TCR beta CDR3 with 32 V and 13 J primers. Each CDR3 protein is one row after TCRdb ran MiXCR on the multiplex PCR reads. The sample yields around 19,000 distinct CDR3 sequences, roughly 29% seen once.

The specimen sequenced was lung tumor tissue. The chain recombines TRBV6-6 with TRBJ2-2, with D perhaps assigned TRBD1 or TRBD2 (5 bases each). This sequence originates from a man aged 35 to 55 with non-small cell lung cancer. The CDR3 loop is CASSYYRGGSTGELFF. CDR3 DNA: TGTGCCAGCAGTTACTATAGGGGTGGGAGCACCGGGGAGCTGTTTTTT.